This T cell receptor beta chain was captured by sequencing in a study of T cell responses to AZD1222 COVID-19 vaccine. Findings and caveats of the study: Donors skewed white British and female; clonal diversity was possibly underestimated. Repertoires were obtained solely post-peak T cell response.

Method: immunoSEQ multiplex PCR; TCRdb's copy keeps in-frame clones and lacks some. This repertoire shows approximately 120,000 clones, more than 75% found once; its top ten account for 4% to 5.5%. In regard to this clone: Antigen: not known.

The junction had 3 bases not matched to a gene; V was cut back by 3 bases and J by 2 bases. Germline V gives CDR1 LNHDA, CDR2 SQIVND (reference sequence). The CDR3 has 14 amino acids. Investigators merged groups given second doses at roughly 4 or roughly 12 weeks. The specimen was peripheral blood, collected 28 days after the second AZD1222 dose. The clonotype originates from an adult who received the AZD1222 COVID-19 vaccine. The J gene is TRBJ2-5, the V gene TRBV19; TRBD2 agrees at 7 bases. The DNA for the CDR3 is TGTGCCAGTAGTATTCCGGGGGGACAAGAGACCCAGTACTTC. Encoded protein: CASSIPGGQETQYF.